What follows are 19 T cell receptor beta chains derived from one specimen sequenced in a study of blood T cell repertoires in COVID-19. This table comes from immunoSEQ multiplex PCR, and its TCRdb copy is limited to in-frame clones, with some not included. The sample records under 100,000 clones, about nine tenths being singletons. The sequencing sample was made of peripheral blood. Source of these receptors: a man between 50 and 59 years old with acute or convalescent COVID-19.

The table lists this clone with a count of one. The CDR3 protein is CASSPIAGGQETQYF. The DNA for the CDR3 is TGTGCCAGCAGCCCAATAGCGGGAGGGCAAGAGACCCAGTACTTC. The chain employs TRBV9 and TRBJ2-5; the match to TRBD2 covers 11 bases. The CDR3 runs to 15 residues. The germline gives CDR1 SGDLS, CDR2 YYNGEE. Trimming at V came to 4 bases and at J to 2 bases, leaving 4 bases not matched to a gene.

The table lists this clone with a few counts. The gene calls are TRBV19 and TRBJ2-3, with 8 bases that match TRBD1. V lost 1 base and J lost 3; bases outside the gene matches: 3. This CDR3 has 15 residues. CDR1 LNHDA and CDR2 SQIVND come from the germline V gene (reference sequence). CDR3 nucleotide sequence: TGTGCCAGTAGTATAGGGCAGGGGGCGACAGATACGCAGTATTTT. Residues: CASSIGQGATDTQYF.

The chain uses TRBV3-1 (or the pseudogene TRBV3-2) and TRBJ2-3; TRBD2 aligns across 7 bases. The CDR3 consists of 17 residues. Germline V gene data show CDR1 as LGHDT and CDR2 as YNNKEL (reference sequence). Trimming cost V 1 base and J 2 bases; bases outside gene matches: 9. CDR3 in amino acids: CASSQVRRGEFTDTQYF. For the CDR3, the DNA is TGTGCCAGCAGCCAAGTCCGTCGGGGGGAGTTCACAGATACGCAGTATTTT.

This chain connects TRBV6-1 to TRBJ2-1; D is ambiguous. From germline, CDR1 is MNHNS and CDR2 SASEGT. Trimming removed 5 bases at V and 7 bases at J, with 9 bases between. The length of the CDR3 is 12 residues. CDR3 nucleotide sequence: TGTGCCAGCAGTCGCCCCCGGAATGAGCAGTTCTTC. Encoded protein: CASSRPRNEQFF.

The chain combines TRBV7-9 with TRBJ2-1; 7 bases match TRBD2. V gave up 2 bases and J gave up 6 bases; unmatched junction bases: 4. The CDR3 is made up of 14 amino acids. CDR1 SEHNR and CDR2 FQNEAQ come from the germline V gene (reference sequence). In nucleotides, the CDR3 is TGTGCCAGCAGCTTACTAAGGGAGGGCAATGAGCAGTTCTTC. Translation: CASSLLREGNEQFF. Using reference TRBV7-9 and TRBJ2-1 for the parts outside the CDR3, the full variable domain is DTGVSQNPRHKITKRGQNVTFRCDPISEHNRLYWYRQTLGQGPEFLTYFQNEAQLEKSRLLSDRFSAERPKGSFSTLEIQRTEQGDSAMYLCASSLLREGNEQFFGPGTRLTVL.

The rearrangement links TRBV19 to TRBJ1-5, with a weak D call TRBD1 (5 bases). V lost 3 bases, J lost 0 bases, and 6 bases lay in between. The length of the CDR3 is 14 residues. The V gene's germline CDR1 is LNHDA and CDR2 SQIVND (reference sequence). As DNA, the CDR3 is TGTGCCAGTAGTATTCAGGGTAGCAATCAGCCCCAGCATTTT. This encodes CASSIQGSNQPQHF. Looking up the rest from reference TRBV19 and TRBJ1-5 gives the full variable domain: DGGITQSPKYLFRKEGQNVTLSCEQNLNHDAMYWYRQDPGQGLRLIYYSQIVNDFQKGDIAEGYSVSREKKESFPLTVTSAQKNPTAFYLCASSIQGSNQPQHFGDGTRLSIL.

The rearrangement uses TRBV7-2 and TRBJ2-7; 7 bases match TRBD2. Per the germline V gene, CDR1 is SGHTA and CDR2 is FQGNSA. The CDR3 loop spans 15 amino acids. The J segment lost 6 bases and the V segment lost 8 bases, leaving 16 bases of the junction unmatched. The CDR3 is CASGGDGRALGEQYF. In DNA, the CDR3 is TGTGCCAGCGGGGGGGACGGACGGGCCTTGGGCGAGCAGTACTTC. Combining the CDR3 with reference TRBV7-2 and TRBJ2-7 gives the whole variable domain GAGVSQSPSNKVTEKGKDVELRCDPISGHTALYWYRQSLGQGLEFLIYFQGNSAPDKSGLPSDRFSAERTGGSVSTLTIQRTQQEDSAVYLCASGGDGRALGEQYFGPGTRLTVT.

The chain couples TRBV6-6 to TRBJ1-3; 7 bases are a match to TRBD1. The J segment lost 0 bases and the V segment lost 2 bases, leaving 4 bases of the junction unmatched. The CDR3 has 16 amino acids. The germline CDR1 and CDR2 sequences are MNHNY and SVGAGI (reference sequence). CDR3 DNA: TGTGCCAGCAGTTACCGGGACAGCTACTCTGGAAACACCATATATTTT. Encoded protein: CASSYRDSYSGNTIYF.

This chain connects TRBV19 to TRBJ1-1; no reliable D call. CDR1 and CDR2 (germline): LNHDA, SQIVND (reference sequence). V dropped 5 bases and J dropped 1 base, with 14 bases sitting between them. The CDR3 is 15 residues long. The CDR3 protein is CASSVREAANTEAFF. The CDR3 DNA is TGTGCCAGTAGTGTTAGGGAAGCGGCGAACACTGAAGCTTTCTTT.

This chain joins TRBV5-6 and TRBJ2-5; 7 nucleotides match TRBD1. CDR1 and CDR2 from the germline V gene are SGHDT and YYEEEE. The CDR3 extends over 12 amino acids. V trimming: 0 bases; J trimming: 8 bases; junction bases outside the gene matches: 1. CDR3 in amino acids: CASSLGDSTQYF. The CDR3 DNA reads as TGTGCCAGCAGCTTGGGGGACAGTACCCAGTACTTC.

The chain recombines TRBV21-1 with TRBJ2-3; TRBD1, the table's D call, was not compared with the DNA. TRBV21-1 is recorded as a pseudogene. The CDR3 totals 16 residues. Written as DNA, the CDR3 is TGTGCCAGCAGCAAAGACGAGACAGGGGTCCCAGATACGCAGTATTTT. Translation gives CASSKDETGVPDTQYF.

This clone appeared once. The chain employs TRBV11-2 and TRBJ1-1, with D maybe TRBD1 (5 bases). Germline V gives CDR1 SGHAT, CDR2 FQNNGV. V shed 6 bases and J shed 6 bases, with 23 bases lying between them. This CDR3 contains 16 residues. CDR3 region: CASRIPGRAGGAEAFF. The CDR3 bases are TGTGCCAGCAGGATCCCAGGAAGGGCGGGGGGGGCTGAAGCTTTCTTT.

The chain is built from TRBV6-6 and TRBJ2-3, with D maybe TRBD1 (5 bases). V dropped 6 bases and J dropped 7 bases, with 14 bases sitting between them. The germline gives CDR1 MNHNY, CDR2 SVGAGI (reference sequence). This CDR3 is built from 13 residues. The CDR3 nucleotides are TGTGCCAGCAGAGAACCGGACACCTATACGCAGTATTTT. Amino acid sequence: CASREPDTYTQYF.

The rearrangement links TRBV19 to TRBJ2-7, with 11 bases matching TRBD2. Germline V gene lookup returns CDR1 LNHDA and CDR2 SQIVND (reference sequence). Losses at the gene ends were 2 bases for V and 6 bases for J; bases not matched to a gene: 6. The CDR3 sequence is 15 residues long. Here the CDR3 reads CASSILAGGFVEQYF. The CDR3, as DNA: TGTGCCAGTAGTATATTAGCGGGAGGGTTTGTCGAGCAGTACTTC.

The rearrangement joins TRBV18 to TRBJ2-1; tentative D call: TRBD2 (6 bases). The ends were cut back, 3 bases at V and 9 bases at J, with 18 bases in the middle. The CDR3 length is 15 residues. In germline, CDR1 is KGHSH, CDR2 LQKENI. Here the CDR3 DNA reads TGTGCCAGCTCACCCGGGGGAACCCAAGAAGGTGAGCAGTTCTTC. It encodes CASSPGGTQEGEQFF.

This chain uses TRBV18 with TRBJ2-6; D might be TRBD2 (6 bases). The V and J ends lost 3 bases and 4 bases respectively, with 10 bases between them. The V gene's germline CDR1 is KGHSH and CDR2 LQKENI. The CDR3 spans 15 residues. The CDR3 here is CASSPGGPGANVLTF. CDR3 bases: TGTGCCAGCTCACCGGGAGGCCCCGGGGCCAACGTCCTGACTTTC.

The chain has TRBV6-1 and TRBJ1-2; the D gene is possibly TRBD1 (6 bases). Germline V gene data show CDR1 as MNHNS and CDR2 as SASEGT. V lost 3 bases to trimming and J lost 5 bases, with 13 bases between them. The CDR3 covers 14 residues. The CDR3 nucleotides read TGTGCCAGCAGTGAGGGGGCGCGCGGGTATGGCTACACCTTC. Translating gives CASSEGARGYGYTF.

The DNA for the CDR3 is TGTGCCAGCAGCCAACGGCTAGATCCCTACAATGAGCAGTTCTTC. This translates into CASSQRLDPYNEQFF. This rearrangement joins TRBV3-1 (or the pseudogene TRBV3-2) to TRBJ2-1; D remains unclear. Trimming removed 2 bases at V and 2 bases at J, with 10 bases between. CDR3 length: 15 amino acids. Germline lookup yields CDR1 LGHDT and CDR2 YNNKEL (reference sequence).

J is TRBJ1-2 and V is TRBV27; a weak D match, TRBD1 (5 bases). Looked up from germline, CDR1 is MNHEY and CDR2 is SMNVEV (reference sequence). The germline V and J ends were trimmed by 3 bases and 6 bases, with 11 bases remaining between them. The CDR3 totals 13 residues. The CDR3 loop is CASSLQGGHGYTF. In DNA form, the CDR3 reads TGTGCCAGCAGTTTGCAGGGAGGGCATGGCTACACCTTC.